The T cell receptor (beta chain) described here comes from a study of blood T cells in healthy people across ages. Study-level findings and limits: Researchers report that TCR beta diversity correlated strongly with naive T cell percentage. When set beside aged donors, long-lived donors presented more naive CD4+ cells and higher diversity.

This clonotype showed up just once. Its specificity is not known. CDR1 and CDR2 from the germline V gene are DFQATT and SNEGSKA (reference sequence). V lost 3 bases, J lost 13 bases, and 19 bases lay in between. The CDR3 contains 13 residues. Then a second PCR, running roughly 7 to 11 cycles, was carried out with a sample-barcoded 5' primer and a J-beta primer mix. Every sample gave at least 2.5 million paired-end reads containing CDR3. MiXCR, run by TCRdb on the 5' RACE reads, gives a single entry per CDR3 protein. The table shows hundreds of thousands of distinct CDR3 sequences, with 40% to 50% occurring only once.

The sequencing input was blood. V and J are TRBV20-1 and TRBJ2-1; unclear D gene. This receptor was taken from a man in his fifties or sixties in good health. The CDR3 loop is CSARATLQETQFF. The CDR3 DNA sequence: TGCAGTGCTAGGGCTACTCTCCAAGAGACCCAGTTCTTC.